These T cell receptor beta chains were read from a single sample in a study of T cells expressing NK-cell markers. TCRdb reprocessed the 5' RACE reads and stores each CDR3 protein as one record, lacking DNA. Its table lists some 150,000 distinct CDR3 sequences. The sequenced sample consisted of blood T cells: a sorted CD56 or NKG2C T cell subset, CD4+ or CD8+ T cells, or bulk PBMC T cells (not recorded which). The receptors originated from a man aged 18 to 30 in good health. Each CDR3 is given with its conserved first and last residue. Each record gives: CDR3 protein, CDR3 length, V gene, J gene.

CASSQETSGSYNEQFF	16	TRBV4-2	TRBJ2-1
CASSQVQGRGYTF	13	TRBV14	TRBJ1-2
CASSISNRGLTEAFF	15	TRBV19	TRBJ1-1
CASSSGTVNTGELFF	15	TRBV7-2	TRBJ2-2
CASSLAHRGEQPQHF	15	TRBV12-3/TRBV12-4	TRBJ1-5
CASSFLPQRGLTDTQYF	17	TRBV12-3/TRBV12-4	TRBJ2-3
CASSFMVETQYF	12	TRBV7-9	TRBJ2-5
CASSWEGYEQFF	12	TRBV5-6	TRBJ2-1
CASSQQTVQNTGELFF	16	TRBV14	TRBJ2-2
CASRGTAGVGGHEQYF	16	TRBV12-3/TRBV12-4	TRBJ2-7
CSARSGLAGDYNEQFF	16	TRBV20-1	TRBJ2-1
CASSQEWREVDEQYF	15	TRBV4-3	TRBJ2-7
CASSQTGSTGQGYTF	15	TRBV6-1	TRBJ1-2
CASSELFLGELFF	13	TRBV11-2	TRBJ2-2
CASSRRQAYQETQYF	15	TRBV7-9	TRBJ2-5
CATSREPGLAGDEQFF	16	TRBV15	TRBJ2-1
CASSEENRGTEQFF	14	TRBV2	TRBJ2-1
CASSFISGREQFF	13	TRBV11-2	TRBJ2-1
CSARDRRGSTDTQYF	15	TRBV20-1	TRBJ2-3
CASSLIGSGETQYF	14	TRBV12-3/TRBV12-4	TRBJ2-5
CSVATGSGANVLTF	14	TRBV29-1	TRBJ2-6
CASSAGNNEQFF	12	TRBV5-4	TRBJ2-1
CARIGRGGYGSYTF	14	TRBV19	TRBJ1-2
CASSTLAGAYNEQFF	15	TRBV5-1	TRBJ2-1
CASSPRPFSQGTGELFF	17	TRBV7-9	TRBJ2-2
CASSFRLDTQYF	12	TRBV7-6	TRBJ2-3
CASSGSGPDTQYF	13	TRBV12-3/TRBV12-4	TRBJ2-3
CASSDPGRGTDNEKLFF	17	TRBV25-1	TRBJ1-4
CASSPLYGEGPGTYEQYF	18	TRBV18	TRBJ2-7
CASSDGMGLNTEAFF	15	TRBV6-4	TRBJ1-1